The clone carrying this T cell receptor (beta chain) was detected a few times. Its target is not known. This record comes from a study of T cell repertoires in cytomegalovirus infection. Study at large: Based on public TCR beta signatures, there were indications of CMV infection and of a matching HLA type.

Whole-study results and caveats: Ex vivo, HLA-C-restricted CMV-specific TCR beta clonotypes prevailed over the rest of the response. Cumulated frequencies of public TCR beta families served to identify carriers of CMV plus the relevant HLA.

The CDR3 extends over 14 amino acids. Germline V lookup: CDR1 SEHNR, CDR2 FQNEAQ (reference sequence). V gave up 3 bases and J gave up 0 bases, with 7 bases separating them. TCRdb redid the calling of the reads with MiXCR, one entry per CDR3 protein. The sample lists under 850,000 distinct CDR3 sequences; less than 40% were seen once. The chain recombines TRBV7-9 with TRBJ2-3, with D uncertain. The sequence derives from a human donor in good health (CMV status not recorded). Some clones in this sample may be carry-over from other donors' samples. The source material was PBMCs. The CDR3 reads CASSFIQSTDTQYF. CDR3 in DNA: TGTGCCAGCAGCTTTATACAAAGCACAGATACGCAGTATTTT.